The next 14 T cell receptor beta chains were all read from a single sample in a study of identifying expanded T cells in peripheral blood. The protocol was immunoSEQ multiplex PCR, while the TCRdb copy is restricted to in-frame clones and leaves out a portion. Among about 82,000 clones listed, approximately 90% were seen once. The sample consisted of blood. The receptors derive from a person aged 18 to 75 in good health.

The chain carries TRBV29-1 and TRBJ1-2, with D hard to call. V lost 7 bases and J lost 6, with 12 bases in between. Germline V gene lookup returns CDR1 SQVTM and CDR2 ANQGSEA. The CDR3 totals 11 residues. This chain's CDR3 is CSAGRENGYTF. The CDR3 DNA is TGCAGCGCCGGACGGGAGAATGGCTACACCTTC.

J is TRBJ1-1 and V is TRBV5-4; TRBD1 is a possible D gene (6 bases). The CDR3 length is 16 residues. Trimming removed 3 bases from V and 1 base from J, with 16 bases in between. Germline V CDR1 and CDR2: SGHNT, YYREEE (reference sequence). The CDR3 loop is CASSSNRASWNTEAFF. The CDR3 DNA reads as TGTGCCAGCAGCTCCAACAGGGCGAGCTGGAACACTGAAGCTTTCTTT.

The J gene is TRBJ2-2, the V gene TRBV7-6; tentative D call: TRBD1 (5 bases). The CDR3 consists of 14 residues. V lost 5 bases to trimming and J lost 5 bases, with 12 bases between them. From germline, CDR1 is SGHVS and CDR2 FNYEAQ. The CDR3 DNA is TGTGCCAGCAGCCCGGACATCGGAACCGGGGAGCTGTTTTTT. Amino acid sequence: CASSPDIGTGELFF.

The genes are TRBV2 and TRBJ1-2; D is undetermined. V was pared by 6 bases and J by 5 bases, with 13 bases between. Germline lookup yields CDR1 SNHLY and CDR2 FYNNEI. The CDR3 has 13 amino acids. CDR3 amino acids: CASRPDTSYGYTF. CDR3 nucleotides: TGTGCCAGCAGGCCCGACACGTCGTATGGCTACACCTTC.

V and J are TRBV21-1 and TRBJ1-2. TRBV21-1 is given as a pseudogene. The CDR3 is made up of 10 amino acids. The CDR3 region has the DNA TGTGCCAGCCGGGACTATGGCTACACCTTC. Amino acid sequence: CASRDYGYTF.

The V and J genes are TRBV27 and TRBJ2-5, with a possible D match to TRBD1 (5 bases). V lost 2 bases, J lost 1 base, and 11 bases lay in between. The V gene's germline CDR1 is MNHEY and CDR2 SMNVEV (reference sequence). There are 15 residues in the CDR3. CDR3 amino acids: CASSLQGRSQETQYF. DNA for the CDR3: TGTGCCAGCAGTTTACAGGGCAGATCCCAAGAGACCCAGTACTTC.

This clone was observed a single time. In DNA, the CDR3 is TGTGCCAGCAGCGTAGGGGCGGGGAACCAAGAGACCCAGTACTTC. Its translation is CASSVGAGNQETQYF. This rearrangement joins TRBV9 to TRBJ2-5; possibly TRBD2 for D (6 bases). The CDR3 runs to 15 residues. V was trimmed by 0 bases and J by 0 bases, leaving 9 bases between them. The germline V gene has CDR1 SGDLS and CDR2 YYNGEE. Full variable domain (rest looked up from reference TRBV9 and TRBJ2-5): DSGVTQTPKHLITATGQRVTLRCSPRSGDLSVYWYQQSLDQGLQFLIQYYNGEERAKGNILERFSAQQFPDLHSELNLSSLELGDSALYFCASSVGAGNQETQYFGPGTRLLVL.

This clone was observed a single time. The J gene is TRBJ2-3, the V gene TRBV7-3, with 10 nucleotides matching TRBD2. The V segment lost 5 bases and the J segment 3 bases; nucleotides outside the gene matches: 11. Germline CDR1 reads SGHTA; CDR2 reads FQGTGA. The CDR3 consists of 17 residues. Written as DNA, the CDR3 is TGTGCCAGCAGCCCCGGTGGCCTAGCGGGGGTAACAGATACGCAGTATTTT. Translation: CASSPGGLAGVTDTQYF.

The J gene is TRBJ2-2, the V gene TRBV14, with a tentative D call TRBD2 (5 bases). Trimming took off 0 bases at V and 5 bases at J, with 16 bases between the two ends. The CDR3 runs 17 residues. CDR1 SGHDN and CDR2 FVKESK come from the germline V gene. CDR3 loop: CASSQDPASLLTGELFF. CDR3 DNA sequence: TGTGCCAGCAGCCAAGACCCCGCTAGCTTACTTACCGGGGAGCTGTTTTTT.

A few counts support this clone. The chain is built from TRBV7-6 and TRBJ1-1, with TRBD1 matching over 7 bases. This CDR3 has 14 residues. The germline V gene has CDR1 SGHVS and CDR2 FNYEAQ. Trimming removed 5 bases from V and 2 bases from J; junction bases left unmatched: 5. The CDR3 nucleotides read TGTGCCAGCAGCGCGGGACAGCTAAACACTGAAGCTTTCTTT. Translation gives CASSAGQLNTEAFF.

V and J are TRBV13 and TRBJ2-1; 8 positions agree with TRBD1. After removal of 5 bases from V and 7 bases from J, the junction contained 13 bases not matched to a gene. The CDR3 covers 16 residues. Germline V gives CDR1 PRHDT, CDR2 FYEKMQ (reference sequence). CDR3 protein: CASSTRRGTGINEQFF. The CDR3 coding sequence is TGTGCCAGCAGCACCCGACGGGGGACAGGAATAAATGAGCAGTTCTTC.

This clone is a singleton in its sample. This rearrangement joins TRBV5-4 to TRBJ2-7; tentatively, D is TRBD1 or TRBD2 (5 bases each). CDR3 size: 15 residues. The V gene lost 0 bases and the J gene lost 9 bases, with 19 bases spanning the gap. The germline gives CDR1 SGHNT, CDR2 YYREEE (reference sequence). CDR3 loop: CASSLDLGTDRVQYF. The CDR3 DNA sequence: TGTGCCAGCAGCTTGGACCTAGGGACCGATCGGGTGCAGTACTTC.

This chain uses TRBV14 with TRBJ1-1; 8 positions match TRBD1. Looked up from germline, CDR1 is SGHDN and CDR2 is FVKESK. This CDR3 is built from 14 residues. V lost 4 bases and J lost 6; bases outside the gene matches: 7. CDR3 loop: CASSRTGGWAEAFF. CDR3 in DNA: TGTGCCAGCAGCCGAACAGGGGGTTGGGCTGAAGCTTTCTTT.

The rearrangement uses TRBV7-8 and TRBJ1-2; no clear D gene. The V gene lost 2 bases and the J gene lost 2 bases, with 12 bases spanning the gap. Germline CDR1 SGHVS, CDR2 FQNEAQ. CDR3 length equals 15 residues. The CDR3 bases are TGTGCCAGCAGCTTACGAGGAGGGCACAACTATGGCTACACCTTC. It specifies CASSLRGGHNYGYTF.